One and the same sample provided the 22 T cell receptor beta chains below, sequenced in a study of glioma-infiltrating T cells. Using RNA template, CDR3s of TCR alpha and beta were amplified with iRepertoire arm-PCR. A single record per CDR3 protein comes from TCRdb applying MiXCR to the multiplex PCR reads. Here the sample spans 300,000 to 450,000 distinct CDR3 sequences, roughly two fifths being singletons. The sequenced sample consisted of glioma tissue, nonneoplastic brain tissue, or PBMCs (not recorded which). These receptors were collected from a human donor with low-grade glioma or glioblastoma, undergoing nonglioma brain surgery, or in good health (not recorded which).

Of note for this clonotype: Just one base apart from a much larger clone, this may be a read error. This chain joins TRBV20-1 and TRBJ1-5; D call uncertain. Germline V gene lookup returns CDR1 DFQATT and CDR2 SNEGSKA (reference sequence). CDR3 size: 16 residues. The V end was cut by 1 base, the J end by 0 bases, with 13 bases between. The CDR3 region is CSARGPGAGSNQPQHF. The CDR3 DNA reads as TGCAGTGCTAGAGGTCCGGGCGCGGGTAGCAATCAGCCCCAGCATTTT.

CDR3 residues: CASLPQGKWAPQHF. The CDR3 DNA follows: TGTGCCAGCCTACCCCAGGGTAAGTGGGCACCCCAGCATTTT. The chain couples TRBV25-1 to TRBJ1-5; possibly TRBD1 for D (5 bases). The CDR3 is made up of 14 amino acids. Germline-derived CDR1 and CDR2 are MGHDK and SYGVNS. V was shortened by 8 bases and J by 10 bases, with 21 bases between the two germline ends.

This chain links TRBV4-3 with TRBJ2-1; maybe TRBD2 (6 bases). The CDR3 length is 18 residues. The V and J ends lost 0 bases and 0 bases respectively, with 15 bases between them. Germline values: CDR1 LGHNA, CDR2 YSLEER. The CDR3 here is CASSQEMSSRGSYNEQFF. The CDR3 bases are TGCGCCAGCAGCCAAGAGATGTCTTCGCGGGGCTCCTACAATGAGCAGTTCTTC.

J is TRBJ1-3 and V is TRBV5-1, with D perhaps matching TRBD1 (6 bases). Germline CDR1 reads SGHRS; CDR2 reads YFSETQ. This CDR3 region has 14 residues. Trimming pared 4 bases from V and 2 bases from J, leaving 10 bases between. CDR3 nucleotides: TGCGCCAGCAGCCCTGACAGGACTGGAAACACCATATATTTT. This codes for CASSPDRTGNTIYF.

The gene calls are TRBV19 and TRBJ2-1, with TRBD1 identical over 7 bases. Germline V gene data show CDR1 as LNHDA and CDR2 as SQIVND (reference sequence). With 3 bases clipped from V and 1 base from J, the junction kept 3 bases outside the gene matches. This CDR3 contains 15 residues. The CDR3 reads CASSIGGQSYNEQFF. The DNA for the CDR3 is TGTGCCAGTAGTATTGGGGGACAGTCCTACAATGAGCAGTTCTTC.

On this clonotype: This may be a read error: a much more frequent sequence differs by one nucleotide. The chain combines TRBV27 with TRBJ2-7, with D perhaps assigned TRBD1 or TRBD2 (5 bases each). The CDR3 runs to 13 residues. Looked up from germline, CDR1 is MNHEY and CDR2 is SMNVEV (reference sequence). The CDR3 nucleotides are TGTGCCAGCAGTGGGGCAGCGGCCTACAAGCAGTACTTC. Protein product: CASSGAAAYKQYF.

CDR3 amino acids: CASSLMYYEQYF. The CDR3 coding sequence is TGTGCCAGCAGCTTGATGTACTACGAGCAGTACTTC. This rearrangement joins TRBV5-6 to TRBJ2-7; D gene uncertain. V was pared by 1 base and J by 3 bases, with 5 bases between. Germline CDR1 reads SGHDT; CDR2 reads YYEEEE. The length of the CDR3 is 12 residues.

The sample holds many counts of this clonotype. This chain joins TRBV27 and TRBJ1-1; D is undetermined. Per the germline V gene, CDR1 is MNHEY and CDR2 is SMNVEV (reference sequence). CDR3 length equals 18 residues. With 5 bases removed from V and 1 base from J, the gap between germline ends came to 23 bases. The CDR3 region is CASSRRTDHRLGNTEAFF. The CDR3 DNA follows: TGTGCCAGCAGTCGACGGACTGACCACCGGCTGGGGAACACTGAAGCTTTCTTT.

This clonotype was recorded many times. The chain couples TRBV15 to TRBJ1-1; 7 positions match TRBD1. The CDR3 length is 14 residues. CDR1 LNHNV and CDR2 YYDKDF come from the germline V gene (reference sequence). V shed 5 bases, J shed 1 base, and the junction held 4 bases outside the gene matches. In DNA form, the CDR3 reads TGTGCCACCAGCGAAAGACAGGGGAACACTGAAGCTTTCTTT. It translates to CATSERQGNTEAFF.

The gene calls are TRBV7-2 and TRBJ1-3; D is unresolved. In germline, CDR1 is SGHTA, CDR2 FQGNSA. The ends were cut back, 3 bases at V and 0 bases at J, with 6 bases in the middle. The CDR3 covers 14 residues. The CDR3 sequence is CASSFDTSGNTIYF. The CDR3 region has the DNA TGTGCCAGCAGCTTCGACACCTCTGGAAACACCATATATTTT.

This clonotype has a handful of counts. V and J are TRBV7-2 and TRBJ1-1, with no clear D. CDR3 length equals 14 residues. Germline CDR1 SGHTA, CDR2 FQGNSA. The V end was cut by 4 bases, the J end by 1 base, with 10 bases between. In DNA form, the CDR3 reads TGTGCCAGCAGCTGGGCGACGGCGAACACTGAAGCTTTCTTT. Its translation: CASSWATANTEAFF.

The chain couples TRBV2 to TRBJ1-1; D is possibly TRBD1 (5 bases). Trimming removed 8 bases at V and 4 bases at J, with 8 bases between. The germline CDR1 and CDR2 sequences are SNHLY and FYNNEI. CDR3 length: 11 amino acids. CDR3 protein: CASEGFTEAFF. As DNA, the CDR3 is TGTGCCAGCGAGGGGTTCACTGAAGCTTTCTTT.

This clonotype has only a few counts. This rearrangement joins TRBV20-1 to TRBJ2-5; a weak D match, TRBD2 (5 bases). This CDR3 spans 15 amino acids. Germline CDR1 DFQATT, CDR2 SNEGSKA (reference sequence). Trimming took off 3 bases at V and 0 bases at J, with 14 bases between the two ends. The CDR3 reads CSARREWQHQETQYF. CDR3 nucleotide sequence: TGCAGTGCTAGGAGGGAGTGGCAGCACCAAGAGACCCAGTACTTC.

This clonotype turned up a few times. The chain uses TRBV7-2 and TRBJ1-1, with TRBD1 identical over 7 bases. V lost 2 bases to trimming and J lost 9 bases; unmatched junction nucleotides: 6. The CDR3 length is 13 residues. In germline, CDR1 is SGHTA, CDR2 FQGNSA. CDR3 sequence (DNA): TGTGCCAGCAGCTTAAGAAGGGGGCAACAAGCTTTCTTT. This translates into CASSLRRGQQAFF.

The V gene is TRBV25-1, the J gene TRBJ2-3; the D gene is possibly TRBD2 (6 bases). The CDR3 length is 15 residues. The germline V gene encodes CDR1 MGHDK and CDR2 SYGVNS. The germline V and J ends were trimmed by 2 bases and 6 bases, with 15 bases remaining between them. The DNA for the CDR3 is TGTGCCAGCAGTGAAGGGGGAGGTAGACATGATACGCAGTATTTT. This gives the protein CASSEGGGRHDTQYF.

This clonotype was observed a handful of times. The chain links TRBV15 to TRBJ2-2; no clear D. V gave up 0 bases and J gave up 0 bases, with 5 bases separating them. The CDR3 totals 15 residues. CDR1 and CDR2 (germline): LNHNV, YYDKDF (reference sequence). In nucleotides, the CDR3 is TGTGCCACCAGCAGAGACGCAGCGAACACCGGGGAGCTGTTTTTT. Encoded protein: CATSRDAANTGELFF.

Remarks on this clonotype: This clone may be a read error of a much larger clone one base away. This likely comes from a read error, as the CDR3 has no conserved phenylalanine or tryptophan at its end. The chain employs TRBV27 and TRBJ2-7, with 11 bases aligning to TRBD2. CDR1 MNHEY and CDR2 SMNVEV come from the germline V gene (reference sequence). The CDR3 consists of 15 residues. The V gene end was trimmed by 8 bases and the J gene end by 6 bases; junction bases not matched to a gene: 12. In DNA form, the CDR3 reads TGTGCCAGCTCCGTACTAGCGGGAGTTAGGGGCGAGCAGTACTCC. Translation: CASSVLAGVRGEQYS.

The rearrangement links TRBV6-6 to TRBJ2-1; TRBD2 matches at 7 bases. This CDR3 region has 15 residues. V shed 4 bases and J 7 bases; nucleotides not matched to a gene: 10. In germline, CDR1 is MNHNY, CDR2 SVGAGI (reference sequence). The CDR3 region is CASSSSGGSSNEQFF. CDR3 nucleotides: TGTGCCAGCAGTTCCTCCGGCGGGAGTAGTAATGAGCAGTTCTTC.

This chain uses TRBV20-1 with TRBJ2-1, with 9 bases aligning to TRBD2. The germline CDR1 and CDR2 sequences are DFQATT and SNEGSKA (reference sequence). The CDR3 is made up of 17 amino acids. Losses at the gene ends were 3 bases for V and 8 bases for J; bases not matched to a gene: 17. This CDR3 reads CSARVGREGHGSDEQFF. The CDR3 DNA sequence: TGCAGTGCTAGGGTAGGGCGGGAGGGCCATGGGTCGGATGAGCAGTTCTTC.

The chain uses TRBV20-1 and TRBJ2-6; D is undetermined. The CDR3 loop spans 14 amino acids. Deletions cut 2 bases from V and 0 bases from J, with 5 bases between. Germline CDR1 is DFQATT and CDR2 is SNEGSKA (reference sequence). The CDR3 DNA reads as TGCAGTGCTAGACAGAACTCTGGGGCCAACGTCCTGACTTTC. This encodes CSARQNSGANVLTF.

The rearrangement joins TRBV20-1 to TRBJ1-5; no definite D call. Germline V lookup: CDR1 DFQATT, CDR2 SNEGSKA (reference sequence). Trimming removed 6 bases at V and 0 bases at J, with 15 bases between. CDR3 length equals 15 residues. Here the CDR3 DNA reads TGCAGTGCCTCCGGACCGAGGAGTAGCAATCAGCCCCAGCATTTT. As protein: CSASGPRSSNQPQHF.

The chain has TRBV14 and TRBJ1-1; D may be TRBD1 (6 bases). V shed 4 bases and J shed 9 bases, with 15 bases lying between them. CDR1 and CDR2 from the germline V gene are SGHDN and FVKESK. This CDR3 is built from 13 residues. For the CDR3, the DNA is TGTGCCAGCAGCCGAACCGAAGGACAGAAAGCTTTCTTT. Translating it yields CASSRTEGQKAFF. The whole variable domain, remainder taken from reference TRBV14 and TRBJ1-1, is EAGVTQFPSHSVIEKGQTVTLRCDPISGHDNLYWYRRVMGKEIKFLLHFVKESKQDESGMPNNRFLAERTGGTYSTLKVQPAELEDSGVYFCASSRTEGQKAFFGQGTRLTVV.